The T cell receptor (beta chain) under discussion was sequenced for a study of blood T cells in healthy people across ages. Then a second PCR, running about 6 to 12 cycles, was carried out with a sample-barcoded 5' primer and a J-beta primer mix. TCRdb reprocessed the 5' RACE reads via MiXCR and lists one record per CDR3 protein. The sample carries 450,000 to 600,000 distinct CDR3 sequences, around a quarter recorded once. The germline V and J ends were trimmed by 4 bases and 4 bases, with 8 bases remaining between them. The CDR3 extends over 13 amino acids. The germline gives CDR1 ENHRY, CDR2 SYGVKD. These data also featured in a second study, about T cells of mothers and their children. That paper adds: The donors comprised about 6 children and their three healthy Caucasian mothers. Sample barcodes plus 2-4 random nucleotides came from the M1S primer. Per mother, over 9 million TCR beta CDR3 reads were obtained; per child, approximately 3.3 million.

This sequence originates from a boy aged 2 to 10 in good health. Specimen: blood. The gene calls are TRBV10-3 and TRBJ2-1, with D perhaps TRBD1 (5 bases). This chain's CDR3 is CAISVQEYNEQFF. The CDR3 bases are TGTGCCATCAGTGTACAGGAGTACAATGAGCAGTTCTTC.